This T cell receptor (beta chain) was identified during a study of T-cell memory formation after mild COVID-19. Study-wide background: The TCR clusters were mostly specific to one donor.

This clonotype appeared many times. Its antigen is unknown. Study outcomes and limitations: Largely, contracting CD4+ clones fell within CM and EM, and contracting CD8+ clones within EMRA.

Constant-segment primers were used for 5'RACE, and the resulting TCR alpha and TCR beta cDNA libraries carried sample barcodes and UMIs. TCRdb re-analysed the 5' RACE reads in MiXCR, keeping a single row per CDR3 protein. The repertoire holds about 280,000 distinct CDR3 sequences, 7% to 10% seen once, with approximately 22% in the top ten. Germline CDR1 SGHAT, CDR2 FQNNGV. This CDR3 is built from 15 residues. The ends lost 5 bases at V and 7 bases at J; junction bases unmatched: 8. The chain couples TRBV11-2 to TRBJ2-1; TRBD1 matches at 10 bases. Source material: PBMCs or a T cell subset sorted from them (not recorded which). The source is a man between 18 and 35 years old who had mild COVID-19 (a few samples of this study predate the infection). Cell type and time point are not known. The CDR3 DNA reads as TGTGCCAGCAGCATGACAGGGGGCTCGAGGAATGAGCAGTTCTTC. Protein: CASSMTGGSRNEQFF.